These 32 T cell receptor beta chains share one sample of origin, sequenced in a study of shared clonotypes between healthy human individuals (dated by TCRdb to the early 2020s). The protocol used for the library was the immunoSEQ multiplex PCR assay. TCRdb retrieved this table from immuneACCESS and kept in-frame rearrangements only. Not all clones are present; in checked studies, unresolved V genes account for under half, and no reason is known for the remainder. This sample holds roughly 1.5 million clones; 98% were observed only once. The top ten clonotypes cover about 0.4% of the sample. Sequenced input: naive CD4+ T cells sorted from blood. Sample cell subset or site, as interpreted from the label and publication: CD45RA+ positively selected. The receptors were sampled from a young man in good health.

Notes on this clone: Other nucleotide sequences in the sample specify the same CDR3. V and J are TRBV20-1 and TRBJ2-5; the D is unclear. The CDR3 consists of 11 residues. Trimming cost V 0 bases and J 5 bases, with 4 bases left between them. Germline CDR1 reads DFQATT; CDR2 reads SNEGSKA (reference sequence). This CDR3 is CSARELETQYF. CDR3 DNA: TGCAGTGCTAGAGAGCTTGAGACCCAGTACTTC.

The chain employs TRBV29-1 and TRBJ1-2; D gene uncertain. There are 12 residues in the CDR3. V lost 8 bases to trimming and J lost 6 bases, with 16 bases between them. Germline CDR1 is SQVTM and CDR2 is ANQGSEA. The CDR3 DNA follows: TGCAGCATGGGGATGAATCCGGATGGCTACACCTTC. Its protein is CSMGMNPDGYTF.

The gene calls are TRBV5-1 and TRBJ2-3; D might be TRBD2 (5 bases). CDR1 and CDR2 from the germline V gene are SGHRS and YFSETQ. There are 15 residues in the CDR3. The germline V and J ends were trimmed by 5 bases and 0 bases, with 13 bases remaining between them. CDR3 loop: CASSPVGGSTDTQYF. In nucleotides, the CDR3 is TGCGCCAGCAGTCCCGTCGGCGGGAGCACAGATACGCAGTATTTT.

The CDR3 DNA follows: TGTGCCAGCAGCTCCGACTACAGCTCCTACAATGAGCAGTTCTTC. The encoded protein is CASSSDYSSYNEQFF. V usage is TRBV5-6 and J usage is TRBJ2-1; D may be TRBD2 (5 bases). Trimming took 3 bases from V and 0 from J, leaving 10 bases between them. Germline V gives CDR1 SGHDT, CDR2 YYEEEE. This CDR3 is 15 amino acids long.

This clone has only one observation. The genes are TRBV11-2 and TRBJ1-4; 8 bases fit TRBD1. Trimming took 1 base from V and 6 from J; bases not matched to a gene: 7. This CDR3 has 16 amino acids. CDR1 is SGHAT, CDR2 FQNNGV, per germline. The CDR3 nucleotides are TGTGCCAGCAGCTTAGGGCTCAGGGGGCCAGATGAAAAACTGTTTTTT. Residues: CASSLGLRGPDEKLFF.

The J gene is TRBJ2-3, the V gene TRBV7-9; 11 bases map to TRBD2. V lost 0 bases to trimming and J lost 0 bases; unmatched junction nucleotides: 8. The CDR3 spans 19 residues. The germline V gene has CDR1 SEHNR and CDR2 FQNEAQ (reference sequence). CDR3 protein: CASSLAPLAGGPSTDTQYF. The CDR3 DNA reads TGTGCCAGCAGCTTAGCTCCCCTAGCGGGAGGCCCCAGCACAGATACGCAGTATTTT.

This chain uses TRBV27 with TRBJ2-3; 9 bases are a match to TRBD1. The trim removed 1 base at V and 8 bases at J, leaving 13 bases unmatched. The CDR3 extends over 17 amino acids. The germline V gene has CDR1 MNHEY and CDR2 SMNVEV (reference sequence). Written as DNA, the CDR3 is TGTGCCAGCAGTTTATTTTCGGCGGGACAGGGCACCGGTACGCAGTATTTT. The encoded protein is CASSLFSAGQGTGTQYF.

A remark on this clone: Other DNA sequences in this sample translate to the same CDR3. The V and J genes are TRBV7-2 and TRBJ1-5; 8 nucleotides align to TRBD1. CDR1 and CDR2 (germline): SGHTA, FQGNSA. The CDR3 runs 15 residues. Losses at the gene ends were 5 bases for V and 1 base for J; bases not matched to a gene: 4. CDR3 region: CASSLRTGSNQPQHF. CDR3 nucleotide sequence: TGTGCCAGCAGCCTCCGGACAGGGAGCAATCAGCCCCAGCATTTT.

The chain employs TRBV27 and TRBJ1-1; D is unresolved. V was shortened by 3 bases and J by 0 bases, with 11 bases between the two germline ends. The CDR3 is 15 amino acids. CDR1 and CDR2 from the germline V gene are MNHEY and SMNVEV (reference sequence). CDR3 sequence (DNA): TGTGCCAGCAGTTTGTACGGGAACATGAACACTGAAGCTTTCTTT. It codes for CASSLYGNMNTEAFF.

The chain uses TRBV4-1 and TRBJ1-1; D is undetermined. The CDR3 covers 14 residues. Germline-derived CDR1 and CDR2 are MGHRA and YSYEKL. V lost 4 bases and J lost 2, with 11 bases in between. The CDR3 sequence is CASSPGPTNTEAFF. The CDR3 DNA reads as TGCGCCAGCAGCCCAGGACCGACTAACACTGAAGCTTTCTTT.

As DNA, the CDR3 is TGTGCCAGCAGTTCCCTTTTGTCGGGACACAACGTCCTGACTTTC. It specifies CASSSLLSGHNVLTF. J is TRBJ2-6 and V is TRBV28; perhaps TRBD1 as D (6 bases). This CDR3 is 15 amino acids long. Deletions cut 4 bases from V and 9 bases from J, with 16 bases between. The V gene's germline CDR1 is MDHEN and CDR2 SYDVKM.

The rearrangement joins TRBV7-8 to TRBJ1-2; TRBD1 matches at 8 bases. This CDR3 comprises 18 residues. Per the germline V gene, CDR1 is SGHVS and CDR2 is FQNEAQ. Unmatched junction bases numbered 15, after V lost 5 bases and J lost 1 base. The DNA for the CDR3 is TGTGCCAGCAGCCCCATGCCTGGCAGGGGGCATGTTAACTATGGCTACACCTTC. Amino acid sequence: CASSPMPGRGHVNYGYTF.

The chain recombines TRBV5-6 with TRBJ2-3; TRBD2 matches at 14 bases. The CDR3 sequence is 18 residues long. Germline assignment: CDR1 SGHDT and CDR2 YYEEEE. Trimming cost V 5 bases and J 4 bases; bases outside gene matches: 12. This chain's CDR3 is CASRDRLAGGPFADTQYF. The CDR3 DNA is TGTGCCAGCAGGGATAGACTAGCGGGAGGGCCCTTTGCAGATACGCAGTATTTT.

The rearrangement links TRBV7-2 to TRBJ1-1; no clear D gene. Germline loops: CDR1 SGHTA, CDR2 FQGNSA. The CDR3 totals 14 residues. V lost 6 bases and J 1 base, leaving 12 bases between the germline ends. Written as DNA, the CDR3 is TGTGCCAGCAGTATATTCAGGCAGAACACTGAAGCTTTCTTT. Translating it yields CASSIFRQNTEAFF.

V is TRBV6-1 and J is TRBJ2-7; 8 bases map to TRBD1. V shed 9 bases, J shed 0 bases, and the junction held 4 bases outside the gene matches. Germline CDR1 reads MNHNS; CDR2 reads SASEGT. The CDR3 is 13 residues long. In DNA, the CDR3 is TGTGCCAGTGGACAGGGAAACTCCTACGAGCAGTACTTC. The encoded protein is CASGQGNSYEQYF.

This rearrangement joins TRBV5-5 to TRBJ2-5, with D possibly called TRBD1 or TRBD2 (5 bases each). Germline V gene data show CDR1 as SGHKS and CDR2 as YYEKEE (reference sequence). Trimming removed 4 bases at V and 2 bases at J, with 15 bases between. The CDR3 has 15 residues. This CDR3 is CASSASGTQQETQYF. The CDR3 nucleotides are TGTGCCAGCAGCGCATCCGGGACCCAACAAGAGACCCAGTACTTC. The full variable domain, its missing parts supplied by reference TRBV5-5 and TRBJ2-5, is DAGVTQSPTHLIKTRGQQVTLRCSPISGHKSVSWYQQVLGQGPQFIFQYYEKEERGRGNFPDRFSARQFPNYSSELNVNALLLGDSALYLCASSASGTQQETQYFGPGTRLLVL.

The chain carries TRBV5-5 and TRBJ1-5, with D possibly TRBD1 on 5 matching bases. V lost 3 bases, J lost 0 bases, and 13 bases lay in between. In germline, CDR1 is SGHKS, CDR2 YYEKEE (reference sequence). The CDR3 covers 16 residues. Here the CDR3 DNA reads TGTGCCAGCAGCTGGGGGTCCGGGCATAGCAATCAGCCCCAGCATTTT. Its protein is CASSWGSGHSNQPQHF.

The chain couples TRBV11-2 to TRBJ2-5, with no clear D. The V gene's germline CDR1 is SGHAT and CDR2 FQNNGV. The CDR3 runs to 15 residues. The V gene lost 0 bases and the J gene lost 5 bases, with 13 bases spanning the gap. CDR3 amino acids: CASSLERAVVETQYF. The CDR3 region has the DNA TGTGCCAGCAGCTTAGAACGCGCCGTAGTGGAGACCCAGTACTTC.

V usage is TRBV28 and J usage is TRBJ1-4; D ambiguous. From germline, CDR1 is MDHEN and CDR2 SYDVKM. The V and J ends lost 6 bases and 7 bases respectively, with 15 bases between them. The CDR3 extends over 14 amino acids. CDR3 DNA: TGTGCCAGCAGCCTTACACCGCTGGGTGAAAAACTGTTTTTT. This encodes CASSLTPLGEKLFF. The entire variable domain, with the rest obtained from reference TRBV28 and TRBJ1-4, is as follows: DVKVTQSSRYLVKRTGEKVFLECVQDMDHENMFWYRQDPGLGLRLIYFSYDVKMKEKGDIPEGYSVSREKKERFSLILESASTNQTSMYLCASSLTPLGEKLFFGSGTQLSVL.

The rearrangement uses TRBV7-9 and TRBJ1-1; D not certain. CDR3 length: 13 residues. In germline, CDR1 is SEHNR, CDR2 FQNEAQ (reference sequence). Between the trimmed V and J ends, which lost 5 bases and 3 bases, there was a span of 10 bases. DNA for the CDR3: TGTGCCAGCAGCCCCAGCATTGACACTGAAGCTTTCTTT. Translation gives CASSPSIDTEAFF.

This chain joins TRBV25-1 and TRBJ2-7; no reliable D call. Trimming pared 10 bases from V and 0 bases from J, leaving 4 bases between. This CDR3 region has 10 residues. Germline lookup yields CDR1 MGHDK and CDR2 SYGVNS. The CDR3, as DNA: TGTGCCACGTACTCCTACGAGCAGTACTTC. Translated, it gives CATYSYEQYF.

The chain is built from TRBV23-1 and TRBJ2-7, with a possible D match to TRBD1 (5 bases). TRBV23-1 is designated an ORF whose function remains uncertain. This CDR3 region has 16 residues. V dropped 8 bases and J dropped 4 bases, with 24 bases sitting between them. CDR3: CASLRGPSQGFYEQYF. For the CDR3, the DNA is TGCGCCAGCCTTAGGGGCCCTTCCCAAGGATTTTACGAGCAGTACTTC.

This clone was picked up one time. V gene TRBV18 combines with J gene TRBJ1-4; possibly TRBD1 for D (5 bases). Deletions cut 0 bases from V and 5 bases from J, with 10 bases between. The germline CDR1 and CDR2 sequences are KGHSH and LQKENI. The CDR3 extends over 15 amino acids. CDR3 in amino acids: CASSPPTGRNEKLFF. The CDR3 DNA reads as TGTGCCAGCTCACCACCGACGGGGCGGAATGAAAAACTGTTTTTT.

The V and J genes are TRBV28 and TRBJ1-5; maybe TRBD1 (5 bases). The germline V gene has CDR1 MDHEN and CDR2 SYDVKM. Deletions cut 5 bases from V and 6 bases from J, with 17 bases between. The CDR3 sequence is 15 residues long. The CDR3 protein is CASSPRWGMGQPQHF. The DNA of the CDR3 is TGTGCCAGCAGTCCCAGATGGGGGATGGGTCAGCCCCAGCATTTT.

The chain employs TRBV2 and TRBJ1-5, with D possibly matching TRBD1 (6 bases). The CDR3 consists of 15 residues. Germline V lookup: CDR1 SNHLY, CDR2 FYNNEI. V was cut by 1 base and J by 8 bases, with 15 bases left in between. CDR3 region: CASSEERARDKPQHF. CDR3 in DNA: TGTGCCAGCAGTGAAGAGCGGGCCAGGGACAAGCCCCAGCATTTT.

The chain couples TRBV5-1 to TRBJ1-2; TRBD1 might be the D (5 bases). The CDR3 runs to 15 residues. Germline lookup yields CDR1 SGHRS and CDR2 YFSETQ. V shed 5 bases and J shed 4 bases, with 18 bases lying between them. This CDR3 reads CASSSPSDRSYGYTF. The CDR3 DNA sequence: TGCGCCAGCAGTTCCCCCTCTGACAGAAGCTATGGCTACACCTTC.

This clone showed up just once. The rearrangement joins TRBV5-1 to TRBJ2-2; TRBD1 matches 9 bases. The V gene end was trimmed by 3 bases and the J gene end by 4 bases; junction bases not matched to a gene: 4. This CDR3 comprises 15 residues. Germline V gene lookup returns CDR1 SGHRS and CDR2 YFSETQ. This CDR3 reads CASSSLTGGTGELFF. The CDR3, as DNA: TGCGCCAGCAGCTCCTTGACAGGGGGCACCGGGGAGCTGTTTTTT.

As to this clone: Distinct nucleotide sequences in the sample also encode this CDR3. V usage is TRBV4-3 and J usage is TRBJ1-2, with D perhaps TRBD1 (5 bases). The CDR3 covers 13 residues. Germline-derived CDR1 and CDR2 are LGHNA and YSLEER. Trimming cost V 1 base and J 4 bases, with 7 bases left between them. This CDR3 reads CASSQGTGYGYTF. For the CDR3, the DNA is TGCGCCAGCAGCCAAGGCACAGGCTATGGCTACACCTTC.

As regards this clone: An end of the junction differs from the germline gene, which may be a read error. V is TRBV7-7 and J is TRBJ2-4; the match to TRBD2 covers 11 bases. This CDR3 is 17 amino acids long. Germline V lookup: CDR1 SSHAT, CDR2 FNYEAQ (reference sequence). This CDR3 reads CASSLGVSGRDKNIQYF. The CDR3 region has the DNA TGTGCTAGCAGCTTAGGGGTTAGCGGGAGGGACAAAAACATTCAGTACTTC. The variable domain in full, with the rest retrieved from reference TRBV7-7 and TRBJ2-4, is GAGVSQSPRYKVTKRGQDVTLRCDPISSHATLYWYQQALGQGPEFLTYFNYEAQPDKSGLPSDRFSAERPEGSISTLTIQRTEQRDSAMYRCASSLGVSGRDKNIQYFGAGTRLSVL.

The V call is TRBV9, the J call TRBJ2-5, with 10 bases aligning to TRBD2. J gave up 1 base and V 0 bases, and 6 bases lay outside the gene matches. Germline CDR1 SGDLS, CDR2 YYNGEE. The CDR3 is 17 amino acids. The CDR3: CASSVASSGGFQETQYF. CDR3 nucleotide sequence: TGTGCCAGCAGCGTAGCTTCTAGCGGGGGATTCCAAGAGACCCAGTACTTC.

There are a few counts of this clone. The sample has other DNA sequences that encode this CDR3 too. J is TRBJ2-7 and V is TRBV28, with D unclear. Trimming cost V 4 bases and J 1 base, with 2 bases left between them. Germline values: CDR1 MDHEN, CDR2 SYDVKM. The length of the CDR3 is 11 residues. CDR3 nucleotides: TGTGCCAGCAGTTCGTCCTACGAGCAGTACTTC. This codes for CASSSSYEQYF.

This chain uses TRBV10-2 with TRBJ2-6; D ambiguous. Looked up from germline, CDR1 is WSHSY and CDR2 is SAAADI. V dropped 0 bases and J dropped 3 bases, with 0 bases sitting between them. The CDR3 has 13 amino acids. This CDR3 reads CASSESGANVLTF. In DNA form, the CDR3 reads TGCGCCAGCAGTGAGTCTGGGGCCAACGTCCTGACTTTC.